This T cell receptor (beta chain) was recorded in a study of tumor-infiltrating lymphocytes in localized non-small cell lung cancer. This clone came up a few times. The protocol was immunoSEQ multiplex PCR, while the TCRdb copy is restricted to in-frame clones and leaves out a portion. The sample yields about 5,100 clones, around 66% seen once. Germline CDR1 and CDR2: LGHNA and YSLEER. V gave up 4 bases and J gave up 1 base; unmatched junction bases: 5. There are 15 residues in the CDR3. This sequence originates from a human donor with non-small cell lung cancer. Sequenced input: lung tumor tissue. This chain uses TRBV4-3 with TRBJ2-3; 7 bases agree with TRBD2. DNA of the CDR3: TGCGCCAGCAGCCTCTTGGCGGGAGGCACAGATACGCAGTATTTT. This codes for CASSLLAGGTDTQYF.